Shown below are 18 T cell receptor beta chains from a single sample sequenced in a study of OX40 agonist ivuxolimab in advanced cancers. Profiled with immunoSEQ multiplex PCR; TCRdb holds only in-frame clones, not every one. Of 75,000 to 90,000 clones detected, 70% to 90% appear once; the ten largest clones hold approximately 11%. The material sequenced was CD4+ or CD8+ T cells sorted from blood, taken in a trial of the OX40 agonist ivuxolimab. The receptors were gathered from an adult with an advanced solid tumor such as melanoma, head and neck, liver or kidney cancer.

This clone showed up just once. Written as DNA, the CDR3 is TGTGCCAGCAGTGCAGCGGGTACCTACAATGAGCAGTTCTTC. It codes for CASSAAGTYNEQFF. The chain employs TRBV6-1 and TRBJ2-1; D is possibly TRBD2 (6 bases). V was cut by 4 bases and J by 2 bases, with 9 bases left in between. The CDR3 contains 14 residues. CDR1 and CDR2 (germline): MNHNS, SASEGT.

The chain links TRBV11-3 to TRBJ2-7; D perhaps matches TRBD1 (6 bases). The CDR3 is 13 residues long. Trimming removed 1 base from V and 7 bases from J, with 11 bases in between. Germline assignment: CDR1 SGHNT and CDR2 YENEEA. The CDR3 coding sequence is TGTGCCAGCAGCTTAGTTTCAACAGGGGAGCAGTACTTC. Translating it yields CASSLVSTGEQYF.

This clone was seen more than once but under ten times. The J gene is TRBJ1-5, the V gene TRBV5-4; D call uncertain. This CDR3 has 13 residues. Germline-derived CDR1 and CDR2 are SGHNT and YYREEE (reference sequence). The V end was cut by 7 bases, the J end by 5 bases, with 13 bases between. CDR3 DNA: TGTGCCAGCGCCCTGGGTCGAGATCAGCCCCAGCATTTT. It codes for CASALGRDQPQHF. The full variable domain, with the rest looked up from reference TRBV5-4 and TRBJ1-5, is ETGVTQSPTHLIKTRGQQVTLRCSSQSGHNTVSWYQQALGQGPQFIFQYYREEENGRGNFPPRFSGLQFPNYSSELNVNALELDDSALYLCASALGRDQPQHFGDGTRLSIL.

The chain carries TRBV19 and TRBJ2-7; TRBD1 or TRBD2 may be the D gene (5 bases each). The CDR3 is made up of 15 amino acids. V shed 4 bases and J shed 3 bases, with 16 bases lying between them. CDR1 and CDR2 (germline): LNHDA, SQIVND (reference sequence). CDR3 loop: CASSSPGQAVYEQYF. Written as DNA, the CDR3 is TGTGCCAGTAGTAGCCCGGGGCAAGCGGTCTACGAGCAGTACTTC.

The chain employs TRBV5-6 and TRBJ2-5; the match to TRBD2 covers 8 bases. Germline values: CDR1 SGHDT, CDR2 YYEEEE. V lost 1 base, J lost 2 bases, and 10 bases stayed unmatched. The CDR3 is 17 residues long. CDR3 sequence reads: CASSLLSMASGQETQYF. CDR3 coding DNA: TGTGCCAGCAGCTTGTTATCAATGGCTAGCGGGCAAGAGACCCAGTACTTC.

The chain has TRBV19 and TRBJ2-1; TRBD2 aligns across 12 bases. CDR3 length: 23 amino acids. CDR1 is LNHDA, CDR2 SQIVND, per germline (reference sequence). J gave up 2 bases and V 0 bases, and 20 bases lay outside the gene matches. CDR3 nucleotides: TGTGCCAGTAGTATAGATTGGGAGGTGGGGACTAGCGGGCCAACTCCGACCTACAATGAGCAGTTCTTC. Its translation is CASSIDWEVGTSGPTPTYNEQFF.

The chain couples TRBV19 to TRBJ2-7, with a tentative D call TRBD2 (5 bases). Germline V gives CDR1 LNHDA, CDR2 SQIVND (reference sequence). V was trimmed by 4 bases and J by 0 bases, leaving 13 bases between them. The CDR3 runs to 15 residues. CDR3 protein: CASSRVGASSYEQYF. The DNA of the CDR3 is TGTGCCAGTAGTAGGGTGGGAGCTAGCTCCTACGAGCAGTACTTC.

The V call is TRBV18, the J call TRBJ1-3, with TRBD1 identical over 7 bases. CDR1 KGHSH and CDR2 LQKENI come from the germline V gene. Unmatched junction bases numbered 9, after V lost 6 bases and J lost 4 bases. The CDR3 extends over 15 amino acids. The CDR3 coding sequence is TGTGCCAGCTCTACCCCCAGGGGGGACGGAAACACCATATATTTT. Translation: CASSTPRGDGNTIYF. Drawing the rest from reference TRBV18 and TRBJ1-3, the complete variable domain is NAGVMQNPRHLVRRRGQEARLRCSPMKGHSHVYWYRQLPEEGLKFMVYLQKENIIDESGMPKERFSAEFPKEGPSILRIQQVVRGDSAAYFCASSTPRGDGNTIYFGEGSWLTVV.

The chain joins TRBV18 to TRBJ2-1; D is undetermined. CDR1 and CDR2 (germline): KGHSH, LQKENI. The CDR3 covers 11 residues. Trimming stripped 3 bases from V and 10 bases from J, with 7 bases between. This chain's CDR3 is CASSPGNEQFF. DNA for the CDR3: TGTGCCAGCTCACCGGGGAACGAGCAGTTCTTC.

The V call is TRBV28, the J call TRBJ2-2; D is ambiguous. Trimming cost V 3 bases and J 0 bases, with 11 bases left between them. This CDR3 is built from 16 residues. From germline, CDR1 is MDHEN and CDR2 SYDVKM. This CDR3 is CASSLVETSNTGELFF. Here the CDR3 DNA reads TGTGCCAGCAGTTTGGTGGAGACATCGAACACCGGGGAGCTGTTTTTT.

The V gene is TRBV6-1, the J gene TRBJ2-5; tentatively, D is TRBD1 or TRBD2 (5 bases each). The germline CDR1 and CDR2 sequences are MNHNS and SASEGT. The length of the CDR3 is 16 residues. V shed 0 bases and J shed 1 base, with 12 bases lying between them. As DNA, the CDR3 is TGTGCCAGCAGTGAAGCGCAGGTGGGGGTCCAAGAGACCCAGTACTTC. Translated, it gives CASSEAQVGVQETQYF.

This chain's CDR3 is CASSLAPRGTEAFF. The DNA of the CDR3 is TGTGCCAGCAGCTTGGCTCCAAGGGGAACTGAAGCTTTCTTT. The J gene is TRBJ1-1, the V gene TRBV5-5, with TRBD1 as a possible D gene (5 bases). Germline CDR1 is SGHKS and CDR2 is YYEKEE (reference sequence). The CDR3 totals 14 residues. Trimming shortened V by 0 bases and J by 5 bases, and 11 bases separated the two germline ends.

The chain is built from TRBV6-5 and TRBJ2-1, with D unresolved. The CDR3 contains 11 residues. Per the germline V gene, CDR1 is MNHEY and CDR2 is SVGAGI. V was trimmed by 7 bases and J by 3 bases, leaving 4 bases between them. CDR3 sequence (DNA): TGTGCCAGCATCTACTACAATGAGCAGTTCTTC. This translates into CASIYYNEQFF.

The chain employs TRBV19 and TRBJ2-5; 7 bases are shared with TRBD1. Germline V gene sequence: CDR1 LNHDA, CDR2 SQIVND (reference sequence). The CDR3 extends over 13 amino acids. With 5 bases clipped from V and 7 bases from J, the junction kept 7 bases outside the gene matches. The CDR3 spells CASSGTGVRTQYF. In nucleotides, the CDR3 is TGTGCCAGTAGTGGTACAGGGGTTCGGACCCAGTACTTC.

Of note for this clone: Other nucleotide sequences from this sample produce the same CDR3. The rearrangement links TRBV11-2 to TRBJ2-7, with D possibly matching TRBD2 (5 bases). V dropped 1 base and J dropped 4 bases, with 8 bases sitting between them. This CDR3 comprises 13 residues. Per the germline V gene, CDR1 is SGHAT and CDR2 is FQNNGV. CDR3 nucleotide sequence: TGTGCCAGCAGCTTAGCGGGAAGTTACGAGCAGTACTTC. It yields the protein CASSLAGSYEQYF.

The chain has TRBV28 and TRBJ2-5; the match to TRBD1 covers 7 bases. Germline V gene data show CDR1 as MDHEN and CDR2 as SYDVKM. The CDR3 has 14 residues. V shed 5 bases, J shed 3 bases, and the junction held 6 bases outside the gene matches. The CDR3 reads CASSTRTGKETQYF. The DNA for the CDR3 is TGTGCCAGCAGTACCAGGACAGGAAAAGAGACCCAGTACTTC.

The chain joins TRBV7-2 to TRBJ1-5; D is ambiguous. CDR1 SGHTA and CDR2 FQGNSA come from the germline V gene. V lost 1 base and J 3 bases, leaving 13 bases between the germline ends. This CDR3 comprises 16 residues. The CDR3 reads CASSLGTINANQPQHF. Written as DNA, the CDR3 is TGTGCCAGCAGCTTAGGGACCATAAATGCCAATCAGCCCCAGCATTTT.

The chain is built from TRBV7-2 and TRBJ2-5; D is unclear. The J call is doubtful: the DNA matches TRBJ2-7 better. Germline lookup yields CDR1 SGHTA and CDR2 FQGNSA. The CDR3 has 14 residues. The CDR3 sequence is CASKDGPFTYEQYF. In DNA, the CDR3 is TGTGCCAGCAAGGACGGCCCCTTCACCTACGAGCAGTACTTC.